This T cell receptor (beta chain) came from a study of T cell repertoires in cytomegalovirus infection. Study-level information: It was recently identified HLA-C-restricted and well-studied HLA-B-restricted CMV epitopes that the study used.

Germline values: CDR1 SGHKS, CDR2 YYEKEE (reference sequence). With V trimmed by 3 bases and J by 2 bases, 4 bases remained unmatched. The CDR3 totals 15 residues. TCRdb used MiXCR to reprocess the reads, holding one entry per CDR3 protein. The table has about 740,000 distinct CDR3 sequences, roughly 30% seen once; the top ten hold over 15%. Comment on this clonotype: Its antigen is not known.

This clonotype originated in a human donor in good health (CMV status not recorded). Some clones in this sample may be carry-over from other donors' samples. The sequencing used cultured PBMCs, collected from culture after CMV antigen stimulation. The rearrangement joins TRBV5-5 to TRBJ1-1; 10 nucleotides line up with TRBD1. The CDR3 coding sequence is TGTGCCAGCAGCTGGGGGACAGGGGCTAACACTGAAGCTTTCTTT. Its translation is CASSWGTGANTEAFF.